The TCR beta chain under discussion was sequenced for a study of T cell responses to AZD1222 COVID-19 vaccine. Study-wide findings and caveats: Vaccine-related CD4 TCRs covered spike, predominating at 160-218 and 743-854. Two AZD1222 administrations were followed by greater Spike-specific TCR breadth and depth. Clonal diversity may have been underestimated, and the donors were mostly white British, with more females than males. Just 6 or 7 people given AZD1222 tested seropositive at baseline.

Germline CDR1 is KGHSH and CDR2 is LQKENI. The CDR3 contains 15 residues. After removal of 3 bases from V and 2 bases from J, the junction contained 4 bases not matched to a gene. Clones were read by immunoSEQ multiplex PCR, and TCRdb kept only the in-frame ones, dropping some. The sample includes around 120,000 clones, about 86% of them seen just once. This clone was counted a few times. Its cognate antigen is unknown. The clonotype comes from an adult who received the AZD1222 COVID-19 vaccine. This specimen consisted of peripheral blood, obtained 28 days after the second AZD1222 dose. This sequence joins TRBV18 and TRBJ1-2, with 9 bases fitting TRBD1. CDR3 in DNA: TGTGCCAGCTCACCTTCACAGGGGGCAAACTATGGCTACACCTTC. Translation: CASSPSQGANYGYTF.